The subject of this entry is one TCR beta chain. Authors' analysis steps: Estimation of nucleated cell counts was performed using reference gene primer amplification. Clones were sequenced by immunoSEQ multiplex PCR, and TCRdb holds only the in-frame ones, with some missing. The D gene and trimming were derived from the DNA, and the V and J assignments and clone size from that table. Here the sample spans over 200,000 clones, nearly 90% being singletons. This entry belongs to a study of blood T cell repertoires in COVID-19. The sequencing input was PBMCs or T cells enriched from blood (not recorded which). This TCR was sampled from a man aged 25 to 40 who had recovered from COVID-19.

DNA of the CDR3: TGTGCCTTAGGCAGGGTGCGGACCTTC. It specifies CALGRVRTF. This chain joins TRBV28 and TRBJ1-2; D is perhaps TRBD1 (5 bases). CDR3 length: 9 residues. Germline CDR1 reads MDHEN; CDR2 reads SYDVKM. The ends were cut back, 11 bases at V and 14 bases at J, with 15 bases in the middle.